A selection of T cell receptor beta chains follows, all from one sample in a study of vaccination and CD4 T cells after COVID-19. These receptors' targets are unknown. MiXCR, run by TCRdb on the PCR reads, gives a single entry per CDR3 protein. The profile shows around 18,000 distinct CDR3 sequences, over 35% of them singletons. The source was CD4+ T cells from blood, cultured in vitro, collected about 7 months after SARS-CoV-2 vaccination. The receptor source for this set is a human donor who had recovered from COVID-19. Both conserved end residues are part of each CDR3. Fields, in order: D gene, V gene, J gene, clone size, CDR3 protein, CDR3 DNA. D genes are given only for firm matches. For some rows the clone size is stated as once, few or many, or as a class when expanded; others skip it.

>NA|TRBV10-3|TRBJ2-5|NA
CATSLTGTQETQYF
TGTGCCACCAGCCTAACAGGTACACAAGAGACCCAGTACTTC
>TRBD2|TRBV20-1|TRBJ2-7|NA
CSAGIAGGYEQYF
TGCAGTGCCGGTATAGCGGGAGGTTACGAGCAGTACTTC
>NA|TRBV6-1|TRBJ1-2|NA
CASSPAYGYTF
TGTGCCAGCAGCCCAGCTTATGGCTACACCTTC
>TRBD1|TRBV20-1|TRBJ2-5|NA
CSARDPDRGKETQYF
TGCAGTGCTAGAGATCCGGACAGGGGAAAAGAGACCCAGTACTTC
>TRBD2|TRBV19|TRBJ2-5|few
CASSKLAGGDETQYF
TGTGCCAGTAGTAAGCTAGCGGGAGGGGACGAGACCCAGTACTTC
>NA|TRBV10-3|TRBJ1-5|once
CAAQPQHF
TGTGCGGCTCAGCCCCAGCATTTT
>NA|TRBV28|TRBJ1-3|medium-sized
CASSLVGSGNTIYF
TGTGCCAGCAGTTTAGTTGGTTCTGGAAACACCATATATTTT
>NA|TRBV7-8|TRBJ2-1|NA
CASSPRSDEQFF
TGTGCCAGCAGCCCACGTAGCGATGAGCAGTTCTTC
>NA|TRBV6-1|TRBJ2-2|few
CASSKTRITGELFF
TGTGCCAGCAGCAAGACTAGAATCACCGGGGAGCTGTTTTTT
>NA|TRBV2|TRBJ2-7|NA
CASSDPSSCEQYF
TGTGCCAGCAGTGACCCGAGCTCCTGCGAGCAGTACTTC
>NA|TRBV20-1|TRBJ1-3|few
CSARGDGSGNTIYF
TGCAGTGCTAGGGGCGATGGATCTGGAAACACCATATATTTT
>NA|TRBV20-1|TRBJ2-7|NA
CSARDGGRNPYEQYF
TGCAGTGCTAGAGATGGGGGCAGAAACCCCTACGAGCAGTACTTC
>NA|TRBV20-1|TRBJ2-4|NA
CSAPFDNIQYF
TGCAGTGCACCCTTCGATAACATTCAGTACTTC
>NA|TRBV7-9|TRBJ1-1|NA
CASSLRVLNTEAFF
TGTGCCAGCAGCTTACGGGTCCTGAACACTGAAGCTTTCTTT
>NA|TRBV20-1|TRBJ1-3|NA
CSARSGNTIYF
TGCAGTGCTAGATCCGGAAACACCATATATTTT
>NA|TRBV27|TRBJ1-5|few
CASSLTWFSNQPQHF
TGTGCCAGCAGTTTAACTTGGTTTAGCAATCAGCCCCAGCATTTT